This TCR beta chain emerged from a study of blood T cell repertoires in COVID-19. In the study overall: Researchers got acute and convalescent COVID-19 samples from the United States, Italy and Spain. T cells, B-cell-depleted T cells, or PBMCs provided the cDNA or gDNA that served as material.

Original processing notes: Amplification from reference gene primers served as the basis for estimated nucleated cell counts. Clones were read by immunoSEQ multiplex PCR, and TCRdb kept only the in-frame ones, dropping some. The V and J calls and clone size were taken over from that table, and D and trimming were inferred from the DNA. The sample has roughly 160,000 clones; about 85% are singletons. The CDR3 sequence is 15 residues long. V lost 2 bases and J lost 2, with 10 bases in between. Germline CDR1 reads SGHKS; CDR2 reads YYEKEE (reference sequence). The sequence came from a man aged 35-49 years with acute or convalescent COVID-19. This rearrangement joins TRBV5-5 to TRBJ2-2, with no clear D. The sequencing sample was made of peripheral blood. The CDR3 region is CASSFRQSNTGELFF. CDR3 DNA: TGTGCCAGCAGCTTCCGCCAGTCTAACACCGGGGAGCTGTTTTTT.